This T cell receptor beta chain was sequenced in a study of human T cells and chemical hapten exposure. This clonotype was recorded at least ten times. Time point: patch test 1, 2 weeks after DPC sensitization. Specified treatment: therapeutic diphenylcyclopropenone sensitization with weekly scalp DPC. Trimming cost V 5 bases and J 0 bases; bases outside gene matches: 3. The length of the CDR3 is 15 residues. Per the germline V gene, CDR1 is SGHVS and CDR2 is FQNEAQ. Using its own MiXCR run on the RACE reads, TCRdb lists one record per CDR3 protein. The top ten clones hold approximately 2.5% of a sample with some 400,000 distinct CDR3 sequences, more than 4.5% of them seen once.

The V and J genes are TRBV7-8 and TRBJ2-2, with 7 positions matching TRBD2. The receptor was isolated from a woman aged 50 to 60 with alopecia areata. Some clones in this sample may be carry-over from other donors' samples. Material: whole blood, obtained in connection with sensitization to the hapten diphenylcyclopropenone (DPC). CDR3: CASSGGLPNTGELFF. CDR3 nucleotide sequence: TGTGCCAGCAGCGGGGGACTACCGAACACCGGGGAGCTGTTTTTT.